This T cell receptor (beta chain) is from a study of CD8+CD57+ T cells in acquired aplastic anemia. Across the whole study: Yields of DNA that came from sorted CD4+ and CD8+ cells averaged roughly 3.3 ug. Study results and caveats: Overlapping CD8+ CDR3 repertoires of patients and controls contained some 27 shared sequences.

Trimming at V came to 2 bases and at J to 1 base, leaving 8 bases not matched to a gene. Germline V lookup: CDR1 SGHDT, CDR2 YYEEEE. The CDR3 totals 18 residues. Individuals selected for sequencing had exhibited CD8+CD57+ cell expansion on flow cytometry. Each of the patients presented with severe acquired aplastic anemia. Genomic DNA templated the TCR beta VDJ and CDR3 profiling. Each CDR3 protein is one row after TCRdb ran MiXCR on the reads. The sample shows 450,000 to 550,000 distinct CDR3 sequences, approximately 33% of them seen only once. Notes on this clonotype: Its target is not known.

The sequencing sample was made of sorted CD4+, CD8+, or CD8+CD57+ T cells (not recorded which) from PBMCs. The V and J genes are TRBV5-6 and TRBJ1-6; TRBD1 matches 8 bases. The sequence was collected from a human donor with aplastic anemia. In DNA form, the CDR3 reads TGTGCCAGCAGCTTCCAGGGGGCCACCTTTTCCTATAATTCACCCCTCCACTTT. This sequence encodes CASSFQGATFSYNSPLHF.